The entry that follows covers one TCR beta chain sequence. No cognate antigen has been identified for it. Per-base quality was not reported, and no clone a single base away is much larger than it. This record belongs to a study of beta chain features in type 1 diabetes (dated by TCRdb to the late 2010s). Looking at the study overall: No differences in mean age, gender distribution, total cell number or subset yield were found between patients and healthy donors. A total of 107,917,701 sorted cells were examined across all samples, and the number of cells per subset was strongly correlated with RNA yield. In the study, recently diagnosed type 1 diabetes patients and matched healthy donors were compared on the TCRB repertoires of their sorted circulating CD4+ T cell subsets. Naive and central memory subsets were obtained from all 30 or so donors, but regulatory and stem cell-like memory subsets were isolated from only 8 patients and roughly eight healthy donors. What the work shows at the level of the full study, not this receptor alone: Naive, central memory and regulatory TCRB repertoires appeared more similar among patients than among healthy donors. Because cDNA rather than genomic DNA was sequenced, highly expressing activated cells could have been over-represented, although no difference in activation and CD3 levels was found between groups. PCR might favor shorter templates, but patient and control samples were amplified and corrected together, so any skew would affect both groups equally. Because the HLA sub-analyses included only small numbers of individuals, any influence of HLA type on TCRB rearrangement was left unresolved. At VDJ recombination sites, type 1 diabetes patients had fewer insertions and more deleted nucleotides, which implies abnormalities in thymic rearrangement. Type 1 diabetes patients showed a moderate but significant shortening of TCRB CDR3 length in all four CD4+ subsets.

The entire amount of isolated RNA was reverse transcribed using the High Capacity cDNA Reverse Transcription Kit, so the sequenced TCRB transcripts were expressed ones. Deep immunoSEQ sequencing was applied to naive, central memory and regulatory T cell samples, giving an average of roughly 3.6 million total reads per sample. After sorted cells were lysed in RLT buffer, RNA was extracted with DNase-treated RNeasy Micro or Mini kits, with the choice depending on cell number. To prevent cross-contamination, every cell subset was processed on its own, while patient and healthy donor samples were processed together. The immunoSEQ multiplex PCR was used to amplify TCRB sequences from cDNA, yielding 87-bp fragments that span the CDR3 region. Sequencing of the amplicons was done on the Illumina HiSeq platform. The paper's data handling went like this. PCR bias was computationally corrected using synthetic template baselines, reads within Hamming distance 2 were collapsed, and singletons that could not be merged were discarded. By aligning reads against IMGT, V, D and J genes, CDR3 length, and insertions or deletions at six rearrangement sites were assigned. Within each subset, clonotype counts were normalized to sorted cell number, and only after that were true diversity and Gini coefficients computed with the tcR R package. The overlap coefficient, calculated on TCRB nucleotide sequences, was used to quantify repertoire sharing. The immuneACCESS repertoire file appears here via TCRdb, limited to in-frame rearrangements. These files lack a portion of the clones; in checked studies, under half of the deficit traces to unresolved V genes, and the cause of the others is not known. From that table come the V and J calls and clone size; the DNA was used to work out D and trimming. Counted in this sample were under 350,000 clones; roughly 8% of them appeared once. Approximately 0.93% of the sample is in the top ten clones.

Trimming takes 0 bases from V and 12 bases from J, and the germline ends sit 19 bases apart. The germline V gene (reference sequence) yields SGHKS for CDR1 and YYEKEE for CDR2. Measured from the cysteine to the phenylalanine, the CDR3 is 15 residues long. Only the CDR3 DNA is retained, 45 bases long and in frame from the first base. A single peripheral blood draw of around 120 mL on average was collected from each donor into heparinised tubes. Using a panel that included CD45RO, CCR7, CD25, CD127, CD95 and CD27, naive, central memory, regulatory and stem cell-like memory CD4+ T cells were sorted on a BD FACSAria II. A purity above 98% was achieved for all sorted populations. PBMCs were isolated immediately by Lymphoprep density gradient centrifugation and stained directly without culture. To minimize batch effects, samples were stained and sorted in pairs, one healthy donor with one patient per experiment.

The sequenced material came from central memory CD4+ T cells from blood. Rearrangement joined TRBV5-5 to TRBJ2-1, with TRBD2 tentatively as D gene (6 bases match). This clonotype was sampled from a woman aged 18 to 35 in good health. Here is the DNA: TGTGCCAGCAGCTTGGACGGGACTCCCGCATTTGGGCAGTTCTTC. This encodes CASSLDGTPAFGQFF.